This T cell receptor beta chain was found in a study of blood T cell repertoires in COVID-19 (dated by TCRdb to the early 2020s). Regarding the research as a whole: Samples covering the acute and convalescent phases of COVID-19 were provided by collaborators in the United States, Italy and Spain. The prospective study material was composed of cDNA or gDNA derived from T cells, B-cell-depleted T cells, or PBMCs. The dataset comprised deeply sampled blood TCRbeta repertoires from subjects exposed to, actively infected with, or recovered from COVID-19. The repertoires were made available in a free public database intended to serve as a resource for research on the immune response to SARS-CoV-2. Samples came from the ongoing ImmuneRACE study (first 160 participants) plus 1,254 subjects from 6 global collaborators. Sample metadata almost always included a de-identified subject ID, COVID-19 status, age in years and sex. Where available, HLA class I and class II types were taken from metadata supplied by the sample provider and were not determined by assay-based typing. Study-wide conclusions, independent of this receptor: The amount of clinical and demographic metadata varied by source and participant and was provided uncurated.

TCRbeta CDR3 regions were amplified from genomic DNA by means of the immunoSEQ Assay, a bias-controlled multiplex PCR. In the source study's methods: The number of nucleated cells in each sample was estimated from the amplification of reference gene primers within the assay. Sequence reads were collapsed and filtered to measure the absolute abundance of every unique TCRbeta CDR3 rearrangement. For each sample, productive Simpson clonality was calculated by taking the square root of Simpson's diversity index across productive rearrangements. TCRdb took over this immuneACCESS table, retaining in-frame rearrangements with V and J assigned. Such tables are incomplete; in checked studies, under half of the missing clones stem from an unresolved V gene, and the remainder is unexplained. V and J calls and clone size are given by that table; D and trimming were obtained from the DNA. The sample data list about 130,000 clones, and 70% to 90% of these were observed just once. The ten largest make up around 2.3% of the sample.

About this clone itself: Its antigen is unknown. No base quality information exists; no much larger clone differs at one position.

In the prospective study, participants were 18 to 89 years old, resided in about two dozen geographic areas of the United States, and were enrolled through a virtual design. In the prospective study, cohorts were assigned on the basis of participant-reported clinical history obtained from a screening survey and a study questionnaire. Recovered participants in ImmuneRACE Cohort 3 were defined by two consecutive negative NP/OP PCR tests, clearance by a healthcare professional, or resolution of symptoms. In the prospective study, whole blood, serum and a nasopharyngeal or oropharyngeal swab were collected from each participant by mobile phlebotomists. Additional blood draws and questionnaires over an approximately 2-month period could optionally be provided by prospective study participants. Before DNA extraction, blood samples from the prospective study were shipped at room temperature or frozen.

Source material: PBMCs or T cells enriched from blood (not recorded which). The clonotype originates from a woman between 50 and 59 years old who had recovered from COVID-19.

The DNA sequence follows: TGTGCCAGTAGTATTTATGCCTCGGTTAGCAATCAGCCCCAGCATTTT. Translated, it reads CASSIYASVSNQPQHF. The rearrangement joined TRBV19 to TRBJ1-5, with the D gene too uncertain to name. Between the V and J ends, shortened by 3 bases and 0 bases respectively, the junction contains 12 bases. For CDR1 and CDR2, the germline V gene (reference sequence) lists LNHDA and SQIVND. Taken from cysteine to phenylalanine, the CDR3 has 16 residues. The sequence is cut down to CDR3 DNA, 48 bases in frame from base 1.